This TCR beta chain stems from a study of cytomegalovirus exposure and HLA in healthy donors. A word on this clone: Its antigen is currently unknown.

Findings of the study overall: In a later analysis, donors in an Asian-associated ancestry cluster reportedly had fewer N-insertions in productive TCRs than the cohort mean. Researchers had no immune exposure information except CMV serostatus available.

This PCR relied on a set of 60 Vbeta primers and 13 Jbeta primers. Only in-frame clones appear in the TCRdb table, and some are missing; sequencing was by immunoSEQ multiplex PCR. The profile shows some 180,000 clones, approximately 85% of them singletons. This receptor was obtained from a woman between 50 and 59 years old in good health and CMV-seronegative. Material: PBMCs.

Here the CDR3 DNA reads TGTGCCAGCAGTTCTCCCCGGAACGGGAGAGCCTACGAGCAGTACTTC. Translating it yields CASSSPRNGRAYEQYF. The chain couples TRBV6-5 to TRBJ2-7; tentatively, D is TRBD2 (6 bases). This CDR3 is 16 amino acids long. Trimming pared 4 bases from V and 2 bases from J, leaving 18 bases between. Germline CDR1 MNHEY, CDR2 SVGAGI.